Below, 23 T cell receptor beta chains from the same sample are listed, as sequenced in a study of neoadjuvant nivolumab and ipilimumab in lung cancer. Sequenced by immunoSEQ multiplex PCR; TCRdb stores in-frame clones only, minus some. The data show 25,000 to 35,000 clones, under 95% seen once. This sample comprised peripheral blood, obtained after neoadjuvant nivolumab, alone or with ipilimumab, at or shortly before surgery. The source of these receptors is an adult with non-small cell lung cancer.

The chain employs TRBV6-6 and TRBJ1-5, with unresolved D. Trimming removed 6 bases at V and 2 bases at J, with 11 bases between. This CDR3 comprises 14 residues. Germline V CDR1 and CDR2: MNHNY, SVGAGI (reference sequence). CDR3: CASRPELGNQPQHF. In nucleotides, the CDR3 is TGTGCCAGCAGGCCCGAACTAGGCAATCAGCCCCAGCATTTT.

The chain has TRBV19 and TRBJ1-5, with 8 nucleotides matching TRBD1. Germline V gene lookup returns CDR1 LNHDA and CDR2 SQIVND (reference sequence). The CDR3 runs to 14 residues. V lost 6 bases, J lost 7 bases, and 8 bases stayed unmatched. For the CDR3, the DNA is TGTGCCAGTAGCCGACAGGGGAACGGGCAGCCCCAGCATTTT. It encodes CASSRQGNGQPQHF.

This sequence joins TRBV6-1 and TRBJ2-7, with TRBD1 identical over 7 bases. The CDR3 has 15 residues. Trimming cost V 1 base and J 0 bases; bases outside gene matches: 3. Germline loops: CDR1 MNHNS, CDR2 SASEGT. The CDR3 reads CASSEGQGISYEQYF. CDR3 sequence (DNA): TGTGCCAGCAGTGAAGGACAGGGAATCTCCTACGAGCAGTACTTC.

J is TRBJ2-3 and V is TRBV6-1, with D unclear. Trimming left V 3 bases short and J 5 bases short, with 3 bases between. This CDR3 has 11 residues. Germline assignment: CDR1 MNHNS and CDR2 SASEGT. CDR3 nucleotides: TGTGCCAGCAGTGAGGTAGATACGCAGTATTTT. Amino acid sequence: CASSEVDTQYF.

The V call is TRBV6-1, the J call TRBJ2-1; 9 bases are a match to TRBD1. Germline lookup yields CDR1 MNHNS and CDR2 SASEGT. There are 16 residues in the CDR3. The J segment lost 3 bases and the V segment lost 3 bases, leaving 6 bases of the junction unmatched. The CDR3 here is CASSEPGQGVYNEQFF. CDR3 bases: TGTGCCAGCAGTGAGCCGGGACAGGGAGTCTACAATGAGCAGTTCTTC.

This clone occurred once. This chain links TRBV6-1 with TRBJ1-5; no reliable D call. The CDR3 spans 13 residues. V was trimmed by 1 base and J by 0 bases, leaving 1 base between them. Germline V lookup: CDR1 MNHNS, CDR2 SASEGT. The CDR3: CASSEVSNQPQHF. The CDR3 DNA follows: TGTGCCAGCAGTGAAGTTAGCAATCAGCCCCAGCATTTT.

The CDR3 is CASSPPGLAGVDEQFF. The CDR3 DNA sequence: TGCGCCAGCAGCCCGCCGGGACTAGCGGGAGTCGATGAGCAGTTCTTC. The chain carries TRBV4-1 and TRBJ2-1; 14 bases match TRBD2. CDR3 length: 16 amino acids. J lost 8 bases, V lost 4 bases, and 7 bases had no gene match. Germline V gene sequence: CDR1 MGHRA, CDR2 YSYEKL.

The chain links TRBV5-1 to TRBJ1-1; D remains ambiguous. The CDR3 covers 16 residues. The ends were cut back, 2 bases at V and 6 bases at J, with 20 bases in the middle. Germline V lookup: CDR1 SGHRS, CDR2 YFSETQ. CDR3 loop: CASSFSRSLSPAEAFF. CDR3 sequence (DNA): TGCGCCAGCAGCTTTTCCAGATCGCTCTCCCCCGCTGAAGCTTTCTTT.

V usage is TRBV27 and J usage is TRBJ2-7; perhaps TRBD2 as D (7 bases). V shed 1 base and J shed 5 bases, with 12 bases lying between them. CDR1 is MNHEY and CDR2 is SMNVEV in the germline V gene (reference sequence). The CDR3 runs to 14 residues. CDR3 in DNA: TGTGCCAGCAGTTTATTGGGGAGGGGGGACGAGCAGTACTTC. Encoded protein: CASSLLGRGDEQYF.

The chain links TRBV25-1 to TRBJ2-1; TRBD2 might be the D (5 bases). Trimming cost V 5 bases and J 4 bases, with 15 bases left between them. Germline V lookup: CDR1 MGHDK, CDR2 SYGVNS. This CDR3 is built from 15 residues. CDR3 sequence (DNA): TGTGCCAGCAGTTCCTGGTCCGGGAAATACAATGAGCAGTTCTTC. It yields the protein CASSSWSGKYNEQFF.

The chain combines TRBV6-5 with TRBJ2-7; D is possibly TRBD1 or TRBD2 (7 bases each). Germline CDR1 MNHEY, CDR2 SVGAGI. V lost 6 bases and J lost 2, with 17 bases in between. This CDR3 spans 15 amino acids. CDR3 nucleotides: TGTGCCAGCAGAGGGAGGGACAGCAACACCTACGAGCAGTACTTC. Protein product: CASRGRDSNTYEQYF.

This chain links TRBV25-1 with TRBJ1-2; D ambiguous. In germline, CDR1 is MGHDK, CDR2 SYGVNS. The V and J ends lost 4 bases and 0 bases respectively, with 18 bases between them. The CDR3 runs to 17 residues. CDR3 nucleotides: TGTGCCAGCAGTGCCTCTAAGTCGGCGGTAGCTAACTATGGCTACACCTTC. Its translation: CASSASKSAVANYGYTF.

V is TRBV7-9 and J is TRBJ2-1, with no clear D. CDR1 is SEHNR and CDR2 is FQNEAQ in the germline V gene (reference sequence). The CDR3 totals 13 residues. V was shortened by 3 bases and J by 6 bases, with 9 bases between the two germline ends. The CDR3 DNA reads as TGTGCCAGCAGCTTCGACGGATCCAATGAGCAGTTCTTC. Its translation: CASSFDGSNEQFF.

This CDR3 reads CASSESRGWEQYF. The CDR3 region has the DNA TGTGCCAGCAGTGAATCCAGGGGATGGGAGCAGTACTTC. The chain joins TRBV6-1 to TRBJ2-7, with a possible D match to TRBD1 (6 bases). Trimming shortened V by 2 bases and J by 7 bases, and 12 bases separated the two germline ends. Germline-derived CDR1 and CDR2 are MNHNS and SASEGT. The CDR3 is 13 amino acids.

This sequence joins TRBV5-4 and TRBJ2-2, with D possibly being TRBD1 or TRBD2 (5 bases each). Between the trimmed V and J ends, which lost 4 bases and 4 bases, there was a span of 14 bases. CDR3 length: 15 residues. Germline V CDR1 and CDR2: SGHNT, YYREEE (reference sequence). Here the CDR3 reads CASSPGRLTTGELFF. Here the CDR3 DNA reads TGTGCCAGCAGCCCGGGACGGCTTACCACCGGGGAGCTGTTTTTT. Filled out from reference TRBV5-4 and TRBJ2-2, the complete variable domain reads ETGVTQSPTHLIKTRGQQVTLRCSSQSGHNTVSWYQQALGQGPQFIFQYYREEENGRGNFPPRFSGLQFPNYSSELNVNALELDDSALYLCASSPGRLTTGELFFGEGSRLTVL.

The chain couples TRBV28 to TRBJ1-5, with D possibly matching TRBD1 (5 bases). Trimming stripped 5 bases from V and 0 bases from J, with 20 bases between. This CDR3 comprises 18 residues. Germline values: CDR1 MDHEN, CDR2 SYDVKM. The CDR3 region has the DNA TGTGCCAGCAGTACGATCCGGGACCAACCTGGTAGCAATCAGCCCCAGCATTTT. Encoded protein: CASSTIRDQPGSNQPQHF.

This sequence joins TRBV18 and TRBJ2-2, with D possibly matching TRBD1 (6 bases). Germline V gene data show CDR1 as KGHSH and CDR2 as LQKENI. The CDR3 has 17 residues. V was shortened by 3 bases and J by 0 bases, with 14 bases between the two germline ends. CDR3 bases: TGTGCCAGCTCACCCCGGGCTGGGGGCGCGAACACCGGGGAGCTGTTTTTT. Translating gives CASSPRAGGANTGELFF.

V usage is TRBV12-2 and J usage is TRBJ2-5; the table's D gene call, TRBD2, was not cross checked with the DNA. TRBV12-2 is given as a pseudogene. This CDR3 has 15 residues. The DNA of the CDR3 is TGTGCAAGTCGCTTGAGCGGGGGGGGTCCGAGGACCCAGTACTTC. Protein: CASRLSGGGPRTQYF.

The chain recombines TRBV7-2 with TRBJ2-1; D may be TRBD2 (5 bases). The germline gives CDR1 SGHTA, CDR2 FQGNSA. The CDR3 has 15 amino acids. V was pared by 3 bases and J by 6 bases, with 15 bases between. The CDR3 reads CASSFRSGRSNEQFF. As DNA, the CDR3 is TGTGCCAGCAGCTTTCGGTCGGGAAGGAGCAATGAGCAGTTCTTC.

The chain joins TRBV28 to TRBJ2-2, with no clear D. The CDR3 is made up of 14 amino acids. Germline CDR1 is MDHEN and CDR2 is SYDVKM. Between the trimmed V and J ends, which lost 4 bases and 4 bases, there was a span of 10 bases. The DNA for the CDR3 is TGTGCCAGCAGTTCCCCTCTAACCACCGGGGAGCTGTTTTTT. It encodes CASSSPLTTGELFF. The full variable domain, its missing parts supplied by reference TRBV28 and TRBJ2-2, is DVKVTQSSRYLVKRTGEKVFLECVQDMDHENMFWYRQDPGLGLRLIYFSYDVKMKEKGDIPEGYSVSREKKERFSLILESASTNQTSMYLCASSSPLTTGELFFGEGSRLTVL.

The chain is built from TRBV9 and TRBJ1-1, with D unresolved. This CDR3 comprises 13 residues. Between the trimmed V and J ends, which lost 4 bases and 1 base, there was a span of 8 bases. The germline V gene encodes CDR1 SGDLS and CDR2 YYNGEE. CDR3 amino acids: CASSTSANTEAFF. Here the CDR3 DNA reads TGTGCCAGCAGCACCAGCGCGAACACTGAAGCTTTCTTT.

This clone was seen a single time. This sequence joins TRBV28 and TRBJ2-3, with TRBD1 matching over 9 bases. V lost 4 bases to trimming and J lost 0 bases; unmatched junction nucleotides: 2. Germline lookup yields CDR1 MDHEN and CDR2 SYDVKM. This CDR3 is 15 amino acids long. CDR3 sequence reads: CASSSTGGSTDTQYF. CDR3 nucleotides: TGTGCCAGCAGTTCGACAGGGGGAAGCACAGATACGCAGTATTTT.

Written as DNA, the CDR3 is TGTGCCAGCAGCTTGGCGGTAGAAGCTTTCTTT. Its translation is CASSLAVEAFF. This chain joins TRBV5-6 and TRBJ1-1; D is ambiguous. This CDR3 has 11 amino acids. Trimming pared 0 bases from V and 8 bases from J, leaving 5 bases between. Per germline, CDR1 SGHDT and CDR2 YYEEEE. The entire variable domain, with the rest obtained from reference TRBV5-6 and TRBJ1-1, is as follows: DAGVTQSPTHLIKTRGQQVTLRCSPKSGHDTVSWYQQALGQGPQFIFQYYEEEERQRGNFPDRFSGHQFPNYSSELNVNALLLGDSALYLCASSLAVEAFFGQGTRLTVV.